These 10 T cell receptor beta chains originate from one sample sequenced in a study of shared clonotypes between healthy human individuals. Terminally differentiated effector memory CD45RA+ cells were left out of the naive CD8 fraction, which was CD45RO-negative and positively selected for CCR7. Using immunoSEQ multiplex PCR, the repertoire was profiled, and TCRdb retains in-frame clones only, with some absent. Here the sample spans hundreds of thousands of clones, 92% being singletons. Sequencing was carried out using naive CD8+ T cells sorted from blood. All receptors come from a man aged 30 to 45 in good health.

This clone has more than one count but fewer than ten. This rearrangement joins TRBV4-2 to TRBJ2-1, with TRBD2 matching 13 bases. CDR1 and CDR2 from the germline V gene are LGHNA and YNFKEQ. CDR3 length equals 17 residues. Losses at the gene ends were 0 bases for V and 8 bases for J; bases not matched to a gene: 7. The DNA of the CDR3 is TGTGCCAGCAGCCAAGATTGGACTAGCGGGAGCTTGGATGAGCAGTTCTTC. It specifies CASSQDWTSGSLDEQFF.

This chain joins TRBV5-1 and TRBJ2-3; 9 bases fit TRBD2. V lost 5 bases to trimming and J lost 1 base; unmatched junction nucleotides: 2. This CDR3 has 14 amino acids. The germline V gene encodes CDR1 SGHRS and CDR2 YFSETQ. The CDR3 bases are TGCGCCAGCAGTTGGACTAGCGGCACAGATACGCAGTATTTT. Protein product: CASSWTSGTDTQYF.

The chain links TRBV29-1 to TRBJ2-7, with 15 bases lining up with TRBD2. V was clipped by 7 bases and J by 2 bases; unmatched bases: 12. Germline CDR1 is SQVTM and CDR2 is ANQGSEA. This CDR3 is 17 amino acids long. The chain's CDR3 is CSAREGTSGRRPYEQYF. CDR3 sequence (DNA): TGCAGCGCACGGGAAGGGACTAGCGGGAGGAGACCCTACGAGCAGTACTTC.

Written as DNA, the CDR3 is TGTGCCAGCAGCTTAGGACAGATCACAGATACGCAGTATTTT. This gives the protein CASSLGQITDTQYF. The chain employs TRBV11-3 and TRBJ2-3; a weak D match, TRBD1 (5 bases). V was clipped by 1 base and J by 2 bases, with 7 bases between them. The CDR3 is 14 residues long. The V gene's germline CDR1 is SGHNT and CDR2 YENEEA.

The chain couples TRBV2 to TRBJ2-3; D remains ambiguous. The germline CDR1 and CDR2 sequences are SNHLY and FYNNEI. Trimming cost V 2 bases and J 5 bases, with 2 bases left between them. This CDR3 contains 11 residues. The chain's CDR3 is CASSERDTQYF. Here the CDR3 DNA reads TGTGCCAGCAGTGAAAGAGATACGCAGTATTTT.

The chain employs TRBV2 and TRBJ2-1; D unresolved. Germline assignment: CDR1 SNHLY and CDR2 FYNNEI. This CDR3 has 16 residues. The V end was cut by 4 bases, the J end by 6 bases, with 19 bases between. The CDR3 here is CASSGLGLRSSNEQFF. CDR3 DNA: TGTGCCAGCAGTGGTTTGGGTCTTCGTTCTAGCAATGAGCAGTTCTTC.

V usage is TRBV4-3 and J usage is TRBJ2-7; no reliable D call. V was cut by 1 base and J by 1 base, with 14 bases left in between. The length of the CDR3 is 16 residues. CDR1 and CDR2 from the germline V gene are LGHNA and YSLEER. The CDR3 DNA follows: TGCGCCAGCAGCCAAGCCCCCGACTTACTGTCCTACGAGCAGTACTTC. As protein: CASSQAPDLLSYEQYF.

This clone was seen a single time. The chain uses TRBV9 and TRBJ2-1; no clear D gene. The CDR3 sequence is 14 residues long. V lost 4 bases and J lost 1, with 9 bases in between. Germline V CDR1 and CDR2: SGDLS, YYNGEE. The CDR3 coding sequence is TGTGCCAGCAGCTCCCCCCCTTCCTACAATGAGCAGTTCTTC. The encoded protein is CASSSPPSYNEQFF.

The chain employs TRBV4-1 and TRBJ1-1; D not resolved. Trimming removed 0 bases at V and 6 bases at J, with 11 bases between. Germline V gene sequence: CDR1 MGHRA, CDR2 YSYEKL. The CDR3 has 14 amino acids. The CDR3 nucleotides read TGCGCCAGCAGCCAAGATCCCGGCAAGGCTGAAGCTTTCTTT. Its protein is CASSQDPGKAEAFF.

The J gene is TRBJ2-2, the V gene TRBV13, with TRBD2 identical over 8 bases. CDR1 and CDR2 from the germline V gene are PRHDT and FYEKMQ (reference sequence). J was trimmed by 3 bases and V by 5 bases; bases with no gene match: 17. The CDR3 covers 19 residues. In DNA form, the CDR3 reads TGTGCCAGCAGCCGCGGGAGGCCCACAGACCTCCTTCACACCGGGGAGCTGTTTTTT. Its translation: CASSRGRPTDLLHTGELFF. Full variable domain (outside the CDR3, taken from reference TRBV13 and TRBJ2-2): AAGVIQSPRHLIKEKRETATLKCYPIPRHDTVYWYQQGPGQDPQFLISFYEKMQSDKGSIPDRFSAQQFSDYHSELNMSSLELGDSALYFCASSRGRPTDLLHTGELFFGEGSRLTVL.